One sample yielded the 4 T cell receptor beta chains listed below, sequenced in a study of cytomegalovirus exposure and HLA in healthy donors. Use of 60 Vbeta and 13 Jbeta primers characterized the PCR. TCRdb keeps only in-frame clones here, not all; method: immunoSEQ multiplex PCR. The repertoire includes fewer than 120,000 clones, over 60% of them detected once, and 2.5% to 3.5% sits in the top ten. Source material: PBMCs. These receptors were collected from a woman between 55 and 75 years old in good health and CMV-seropositive.

This chain joins TRBV6-1 and TRBJ1-4; no reliable D call. Per germline, CDR1 MNHNS and CDR2 SASEGT. The V end was cut by 3 bases, the J end by 6 bases, with 11 bases between. The CDR3 is 14 amino acids. CDR3: CASSDSWADEKLFF. CDR3 nucleotide sequence: TGTGCCAGCAGTGACTCGTGGGCAGATGAAAAACTGTTTTTT.

Comment on this clone: The same CDR3 also results from other DNA sequences found in this sample. V is TRBV28 and J is TRBJ2-4, with 7 bases aligning to TRBD2. From germline, CDR1 is MDHEN and CDR2 SYDVKM. Germline trimming cut 8 bases from V and 1 base from J; bases unmatched to any gene: 5. The CDR3 consists of 14 residues. DNA of the CDR3: TGTGCCAGCTCTATGGGGGGGGCCAAAAACATTCAGTACTTC. Translating gives CASSMGGAKNIQYF.

J is TRBJ1-5 and V is TRBV6-1; D is possibly TRBD1 (5 bases). V lost 5 bases and J lost 7, with 12 bases in between. Germline V CDR1 and CDR2: MNHNS, SASEGT. The CDR3 is 13 residues long. The CDR3 reads CASSFTREQPQHF. DNA of the CDR3: TGTGCCAGCAGTTTTACCAGGGAACAGCCCCAGCATTTT.

V is TRBV30 and J is TRBJ1-2, with 8 bases identical to TRBD1. V lost 0 bases to trimming and J lost 8 bases; unmatched junction nucleotides: 14. Germline assignment: CDR1 GTSNPN and CDR2 SVGIG (reference sequence). The CDR3 runs to 16 residues. CDR3 nucleotides: TGTGCCTGGAGTGTACAGCGGGCAGGGGGCCGTCGGGGCTACACCTTC. Translation: CAWSVQRAGGRRGYTF.